What follows is one T cell receptor (beta chain) and its context. Its antigen is currently unknown. The data were taken from a study of cytomegalovirus exposure and HLA in healthy donors. Overall study context: Out of a few hundred genotyped donors, less than 85% belonged to the Caucasian-associated ancestry cluster.

The CDR3 runs 15 residues. Deletions cut 4 bases from V and 0 bases from J, with 11 bases between. Germline V CDR1 and CDR2: SGDLS, YYNGEE. Findings of the study overall: An ancestry cluster, one associated with Asian ancestry, reportedly showed fewer N-insertions than the approximately 650-donor mean in a later analysis. Productive rates of about 87% or about 30% were seen for most TCR beta V segments in an earlier analysis.

The PCR had 60 Vbeta and 13 Jbeta primers. The repertoire was sequenced with immunoSEQ multiplex PCR; TCRdb's copy has only in-frame clones and lacks some. The data contain under 200,000 clones, roughly 80% of them singletons. Sequencing used PBMCs. This clonotype originated in a boy between 2 and 10 years old in good health and CMV-seronegative. The chain links TRBV9 to TRBJ2-1, with D possibly being TRBD2 (6 bases). CDR3 bases: TGTGCCAGCAGCCACGGGGGAGGCTCCTACAATGAGCAGTTCTTC. Its protein product is CASSHGGGSYNEQFF.